Listed below are T cell receptor beta chains from one sample, sequenced in a study of cytomegalovirus exposure and HLA in healthy donors. Sequencing was performed with immunoSEQ multiplex PCR; in TCRdb, only in-frame clones are kept and a portion is missing. Altogether over 100,000 clones are present, approximately 81% being singletons, with the ten largest covering roughly 7.2%. Sequenced material: PBMCs. The source of these receptors is a male donor in good health and CMV-seronegative. Both conserved end residues are part of each CDR3.

J gene	V gene	CDR3 protein
TRBJ2-4	TRBV28	CASSLLGLAGGGKNIQYF
TRBJ2-5	TRBV7-7	CASSLTGTETQYF
TRBJ2-1	TRBV6-5	CASSFQRGEQFF
TRBJ2-7	TRBV15	CATSHTGTGGYNSYEQYF
TRBJ2-3	TRBV9	CASSVSLDTQYF
TRBJ2-7	TRBV5-1	CASSLAGFNVGYEQYF
TRBJ2-5	TRBV11-3	CASSFGTSGSGQETQYF
TRBJ2-1	TRBV6-5	CASTRSYNEQFF
TRBJ1-1	TRBV30	CAWNNKNTEAFF
TRBJ2-5	TRBV7-3	CASSLSPGRVETQYF
TRBJ1-6	TRBV19	CASRDETVYNSPLHF
TRBJ1-2	TRBV6-5	CASSLQGDYGYTF
TRBJ2-7	TRBV28	CASRLGQGTYEQYF
TRBJ2-3	TRBV18	CASSPRGRLTDTQYF
TRBJ2-7	TRBV7-2	CASSLGAGREKSYEQYF
TRBJ2-5	TRBV13	CASSLQAGGPQTQYF
TRBJ2-4	TRBV6-5	CASRSYTVDIQYF
TRBJ2-2	TRBV11-2	CASSLKRQLDTGELFF
TRBJ2-3	TRBV4-3	CASSQDLRGTQYF
TRBJ2-7	TRBV21-1	CASRLSEQYF
TRBJ1-1	TRBV15	CATRPLPGLNTEAFF
TRBJ1-2	TRBV29-1	CSVADSSSFYGYTF
TRBJ1-1	TRBV30	CAWSGVGTEAFF
TRBJ1-2	TRBV30	CACTGTGAIIRGYTF
TRBJ1-2	TRBV7-2	CASSFKGPGGIGYTF
TRBJ2-5	TRBV7-9	CASSSGHRTQYF
TRBJ2-3	TRBV29-1	CSAHDGLAGLRRSTDTQYF
TRBJ1-1	TRBV7-3	CASSLTGGLTEAFF
TRBJ2-5	TRBV5-5	CASSADFDQETQYF